The sequence of this T cell receptor (beta chain) was determined in a study of response to subunit inactivated influenza vaccine. Study-wide points: Authors suggested each seasonal flu vaccination may recruit only limited numbers of new T cells.

This clonotype was recorded a few times. What it recognizes is unknown. The trim removed 1 base at V and 10 bases at J, leaving 6 bases unmatched. Germline assignment: CDR1 SNHLY and CDR2 FYNNEI. The CDR3 contains 14 residues. TCRdb independently ran MiXCR on the RT-PCR reads; one entry per CDR3 protein. The sample carries some 190,000 distinct CDR3 sequences, approximately 15% recorded once. This chain joins TRBV2 and TRBJ2-1; 8 bases line up with TRBD2. The TCR was taken from a man aged 50-60 years who received an inactivated influenza vaccine. Specimen: CD8+ T cells sorted from PBMCs, collected more than 4 days after vaccination. The CDR3 bases are TGTGCCAGCAGTGAAGGTCGGGAGGGCGGAGAGCAGTTCTTC. Amino acids: CASSEGREGGEQFF.